This passage covers 3 T cell receptor beta chains from one sample sequenced in a study of blood T cells in healthy people across ages (dated by TCRdb to between 2015 and 2017). Library construction relied on 5' RACE. Sequencer: Illumina HiSeq 2500. A second 7 to 11 cycle PCR used a sample-barcoded 5' primer and a J-beta primer mix. TCRdb passed the public sequencing reads through fastp at Q25 and MiXCR, retaining productive beta sequences. Rows are combined by CDR3 protein, so each entry shows the most common genes and DNA. The sample table contains hundreds of thousands of distinct CDR3 sequences; only one count was recorded for 46% of them. The ten biggest clones cover less than 20% of the sample. Sample: blood. Source of these receptors: an elderly man in good health.

The chain uses TRBV4-2 and TRBJ2-3; 12 bases fit TRBD1. The V segment lost 1 base and the J segment 4 bases; nucleotides outside the gene matches: 6. The CDR3 is 17 residues long. Germline values: CDR1 LGHNA, CDR2 YNFKEQ. CDR3 region: CASSQVEGTGGADTQYF. The DNA of the CDR3 is TGTGCCAGCAGCCAAGTTGAAGGGACAGGGGGCGCAGATACGCAGTATTTT.

There are a few counts of this clonotype. The rearrangement links TRBV14 to TRBJ2-6; unclear D gene. Per germline, CDR1 SGHDN and CDR2 FVKESK. The CDR3 is made up of 16 amino acids. Trimming took 2 bases from V and 2 from J, leaving 10 bases between them. In nucleotides, the CDR3 is TGTGCCAGCAGCCAACAAAGAGACCCTGGGGCCAACGTCCTGACTTTC. It encodes CASSQQRDPGANVLTF.

This clonotype has ten or more counts. The chain couples TRBV5-1 to TRBJ2-3; no clear D. CDR1 is SGHRS and CDR2 is YFSETQ in the germline V gene. Trimming took off 2 bases at V and 2 bases at J, with 6 bases between the two ends. The CDR3 is made up of 13 amino acids. The CDR3 DNA reads TGCGCCAGCAGCTTACTCTTCACAGATACGCAGTATTTT. Translation gives CASSLLFTDTQYF.